The entry below describes one TCR beta chain. Its antigen is unknown. The data were taken from a study of CD8 T cells in Susac syndrome. In blood CD8+ and CD4+ T cells, TCR beta underwent sequencing. The multiple sclerosis control group consisted of treatment-naive patients whose relapsing-remitting disease, which was either stable or active, fulfilled revised McDonald criteria. The CDR3 spans 17 residues. Per germline, CDR1 MDHEN and CDR2 SYDVKM. Trimming left V 2 bases short and J 0 bases short, with 16 bases between. The study, taken as a whole, reports: The study's TCR sequencing and HLA analysis covered a relatively small number of individuals, and the study acknowledged this.

Random hexamers were used to reverse transcribe the RNA input (about 0.45 to 1 ug). The authors amplified TCR beta CDR3 across 54 Vbeta and 13 Jbeta using immunoSEQ multiplex PCR. Using its own MiXCR run on the immunoSEQ multiplex PCR reads, TCRdb lists one record per CDR3 protein. The profile shows about 300,000 distinct CDR3 sequences, approximately 85% of them singletons. The sequenced sample was CD8+ T cells from PBMCs. The V and J genes are TRBV28 and TRBJ2-5; no clear D. The sequence came from a human donor with multiple sclerosis. CDR3 loop: CASSLDWNRSYQETQYF. The CDR3 bases are TGTGCCAGCAGTTTAGATTGGAACAGAAGCTACCAAGAGACCCAGTACTTC.